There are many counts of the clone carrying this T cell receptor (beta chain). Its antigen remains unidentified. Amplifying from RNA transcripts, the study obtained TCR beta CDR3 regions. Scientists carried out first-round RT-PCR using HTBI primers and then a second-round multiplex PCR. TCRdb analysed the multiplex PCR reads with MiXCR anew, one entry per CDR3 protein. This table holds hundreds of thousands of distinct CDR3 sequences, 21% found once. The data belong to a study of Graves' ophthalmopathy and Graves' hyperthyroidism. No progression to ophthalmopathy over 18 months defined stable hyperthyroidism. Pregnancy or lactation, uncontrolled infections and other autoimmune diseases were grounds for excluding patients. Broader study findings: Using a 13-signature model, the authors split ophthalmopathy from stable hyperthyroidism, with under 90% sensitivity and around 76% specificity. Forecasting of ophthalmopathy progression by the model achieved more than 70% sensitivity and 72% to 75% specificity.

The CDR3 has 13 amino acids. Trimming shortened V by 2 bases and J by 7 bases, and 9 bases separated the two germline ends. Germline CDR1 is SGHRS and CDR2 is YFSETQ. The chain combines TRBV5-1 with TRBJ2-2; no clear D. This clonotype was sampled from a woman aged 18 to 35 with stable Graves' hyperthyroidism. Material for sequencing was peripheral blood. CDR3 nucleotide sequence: TGCGCCAGCAGCTTTGGTGAAGGCGGGGAGCTGTTTTTT. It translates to CASSFGEGGELFF.